This is a list of T cell receptor beta chains from one sample in a study of T cells in Graves' hyperthyroidism and ophthalmopathy. MiXCR, applied by TCRdb to the multiplex PCR reads, yields one record per CDR3 protein. This table has approximately 58,000 distinct CDR3 sequences, roughly 52% appearing once. Source material: blood. The receptors were sampled from a woman between 25 and 40 years old with Graves' ophthalmopathy. CDR3s include the opening cysteine and the closing phenylalanine or tryptophan. Each record gives: D gene, J gene, clone size, V gene, CDR3 DNA, CDR3 protein. The D gene is left open where the match is weak. For some rows the clone size is stated as once, few or many, or as a class when expanded; others skip it.

d_call: NA
j_call: TRBJ2-7
clone_size: NA
v_call: TRBV20-1
cdr3_nt: TGCAGTGCCAGCCTACCGTTCGTGTGGAGATCCTACGAGCAGTACTTC
cdr3_aa: CSASLPFVWRSYEQYF

d_call: NA
j_call: TRBJ2-5
clone_size: NA
v_call: TRBV4-2
cdr3_nt: TGTGCCAGCAGCCAAGAAGGGTGGCGGGGAGAGGGGGAGACCCAGTACTTC
cdr3_aa: CASSQEGWRGEGETQYF

d_call: TRBD2
j_call: TRBJ2-1
clone_size: many
v_call: TRBV2
cdr3_nt: TGTGCCAGCAGTGAAGCGAGGGCTAGCGGGGATGAGCAGTTCTTC
cdr3_aa: CASSEARASGDEQFF

d_call: NA
j_call: TRBJ1-6
clone_size: NA
v_call: TRBV7-4
cdr3_nt: TGTGCCAGCAGGCCACCGACAGGCGGCGGGTCACCCCTCCACTTT
cdr3_aa: CASRPPTGGGSPLHF

d_call: TRBD2
j_call: TRBJ2-1
clone_size: many
v_call: TRBV5-8
cdr3_nt: TGTGCCAGCAGCCCGAGCGGGGGTCGACTCAATGAGCAGTTCTTC
cdr3_aa: CASSPSGGRLNEQFF

d_call: NA
j_call: TRBJ2-7
clone_size: NA
v_call: TRBV10-3
cdr3_nt: TGTGCCATCGGAGGGGGTGGCGAGCAGTACTTC
cdr3_aa: CAIGGGGEQYF

d_call: TRBD2
j_call: TRBJ2-7
clone_size: NA
v_call: TRBV10-2
cdr3_nt: TGCGCCAGCATTCGACTAGCGGGCTTCGACGAGCAGTACTTC
cdr3_aa: CASIRLAGFDEQYF

d_call: NA
j_call: TRBJ2-5
clone_size: NA
v_call: TRBV20-1
cdr3_nt: TGCAGTGCCCGTCGGACGGGTGGAGAGACCCAGTACTTC
cdr3_aa: CSARRTGGETQYF

d_call: NA
j_call: TRBJ2-1
clone_size: many
v_call: TRBV24-1
cdr3_nt: TGTGCCACCAGTGATCCCGGGACCGAAGATGGCAATGAGCAGTTCTTC
cdr3_aa: CATSDPGTEDGNEQFF

d_call: TRBD1
j_call: TRBJ1-5
clone_size: NA
v_call: TRBV7-9
cdr3_nt: TGTGCCAGCAGTCGGACAGGGGGCGTTGGGCAGCCCCAGCATTTT
cdr3_aa: CASSRTGGVGQPQHF

d_call: NA
j_call: TRBJ2-7
clone_size: many
v_call: TRBV7-9
cdr3_nt: TGTGCCAGCAGCATTGACGGTTACGAGCAGTACTTC
cdr3_aa: CASSIDGYEQYF

d_call: NA
j_call: TRBJ2-7
clone_size: many
v_call: TRBV5-1
cdr3_nt: TGCGCCAGCAGCTTCGGACCCGGGGGCCCCTACGAGCAGTACTTC
cdr3_aa: CASSFGPGGPYEQYF

d_call: NA
j_call: TRBJ2-6
clone_size: few
v_call: TRBV4-1
cdr3_nt: TGCGCCAGCAGCCAAGCGAGCCGCTCTGGGGCCAACGTCCTGACTTTC
cdr3_aa: CASSQASRSGANVLTF

d_call: TRBD2
j_call: TRBJ2-1
clone_size: many
v_call: TRBV7-9
cdr3_nt: TGTGCCAGCAGCTTAGGCCGCACGGGAGGGTCTTACAATGAGCAGTTCTTC
cdr3_aa: CASSLGRTGGSYNEQFF

d_call: NA
j_call: TRBJ1-6
clone_size: many
v_call: TRBV20-1
cdr3_nt: TGCAGTGCACGAGATTCCACAGGGCTAGCTTCACCCCTCCACTTT
cdr3_aa: CSARDSTGLASPLHF

d_call: NA
j_call: TRBJ2-7
clone_size: medium-sized
v_call: TRBV20-1
cdr3_nt: TGCAGTGCTAGCGGCGCCACAGGCACCTACGAGCAGTACTTC
cdr3_aa: CSASGATGTYEQYF

d_call: NA
j_call: TRBJ2-7
clone_size: NA
v_call: TRBV9
cdr3_nt: TGTGCCAGCAGCGAGGGGATGAGCTCCTACGAGCAGTACTTC
cdr3_aa: CASSEGMSSYEQYF

d_call: TRBD2
j_call: TRBJ2-1
clone_size: many
v_call: TRBV20-1
cdr3_nt: TGCAGTGCTAGAGGGCGGGAGGGCTACAATGAGCAGTTCTTC
cdr3_aa: CSARGREGYNEQFF

d_call: TRBD1
j_call: TRBJ1-1
clone_size: many
v_call: TRBV28
cdr3_nt: TGTGCCAGCAGTTCACACAGGGGCATGAACACTGAAGCTTTCTTT
cdr3_aa: CASSSHRGMNTEAFF

d_call: TRBD1
j_call: TRBJ1-5
clone_size: NA
v_call: TRBV2
cdr3_nt: TGTGCCAGCAGATCCGGGACAGGGTATCAGCCCCAGCATTTT
cdr3_aa: CASRSGTGYQPQHF

d_call: TRBD2
j_call: TRBJ2-1
clone_size: many
v_call: TRBV9
cdr3_nt: TGTGCCAGCAGCCGTAGCGGGACGAGCTCCTACAATGAGCAGTTCTTC
cdr3_aa: CASSRSGTSSYNEQFF

d_call: TRBD2
j_call: TRBJ2-7
clone_size: NA
v_call: TRBV3-1
cdr3_nt: TGTGCCAGCAGCCATGAGGTCCTAGCGGGAGTAAGCAACGAGCAGTACTTC
cdr3_aa: CASSHEVLAGVSNEQYF

d_call: TRBD2
j_call: TRBJ2-7
clone_size: many
v_call: TRBV2
cdr3_nt: TGTGCCAGCACGGGACTAGCGGAGAAATTATCCTACGAGCAGTACTTC
cdr3_aa: CASTGLAEKLSYEQYF

d_call: NA
j_call: TRBJ2-1
clone_size: NA
v_call: TRBV7-3
cdr3_nt: TGTGCCAGCAGCTTACTCGCGACAGAGACGCAGTTCTTC
cdr3_aa: CASSLLATETQFF

d_call: NA
j_call: TRBJ2-1
clone_size: NA
v_call: TRBV7-2
cdr3_nt: TGTGCAAGCAACTCTTCCGGGACTGACATCTACAATGAGCAGTTCTTC
cdr3_aa: CASNSSGTDIYNEQFF

d_call: NA
j_call: TRBJ1-4
clone_size: NA
v_call: TRBV29-1
cdr3_nt: TGCAGCGTGGTGAGGGACGAAAAACTGTTTTTT
cdr3_aa: CSVVRDEKLFF

d_call: NA
j_call: TRBJ2-1
clone_size: many
v_call: TRBV14
cdr3_nt: TGTGCCAGCAGCCAAGATTGGCCTGGGGAGCAGTTCTTC
cdr3_aa: CASSQDWPGEQFF